This section outlines one T cell receptor (beta chain) sequence together with its context. Germline-derived CDR1 and CDR2 are MGHRA and YSYEKL. This CDR3 has 14 residues. The V end lost 5 bases, the J end lost 2 bases, and 13 bases lay between the germline ends. The data derive from a study of glioma-infiltrating T cells after dendritic cell vaccination. Repertoires were generated with immunoSEQ multiplex PCR, while TCRdb's copy carries only in-frame clones and drops some. The sample carries some 60,000 clones, around 85% recorded once. The sample's time point: after dendritic cell vaccination, including at tumor progression/relapse.

The chain uses TRBV4-1 and TRBJ2-7; the D gene is possibly TRBD1 (6 bases). Source: blood, taken after dendritic cell vaccination. The clonotype comes from a human donor with glioblastoma. CDR3 residues: CASSTYRETYEQYF. CDR3 DNA: TGCGCCAGCAGCACATACAGGGAAACCTACGAGCAGTACTTC.